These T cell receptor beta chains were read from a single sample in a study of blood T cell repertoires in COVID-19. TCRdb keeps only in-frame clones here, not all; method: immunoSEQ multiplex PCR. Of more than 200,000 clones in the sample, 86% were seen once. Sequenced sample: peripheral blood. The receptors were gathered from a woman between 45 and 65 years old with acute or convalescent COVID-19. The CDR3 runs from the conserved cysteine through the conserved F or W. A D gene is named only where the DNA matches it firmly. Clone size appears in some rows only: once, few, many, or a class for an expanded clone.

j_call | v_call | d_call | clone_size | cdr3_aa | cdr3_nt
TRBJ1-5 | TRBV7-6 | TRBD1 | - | CASSTPGDRDSNQPQHF | TGTGCCAGCAGTACCCCGGGGGACAGGGATAGCAATCAGCCCCAGCATTTT
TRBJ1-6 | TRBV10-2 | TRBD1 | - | CASSESIGQGIPLHF | TGCGCCAGCAGTGAGTCGATAGGACAGGGGATACCCCTCCACTTT
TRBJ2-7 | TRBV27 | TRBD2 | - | CASSPRRGGYEQYF | TGTGCCAGCAGTCCCCGACGCGGGGGCTACGAGCAGTACTTC
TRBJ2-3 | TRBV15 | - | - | CATSRDKRGTDTQYF | TGTGCCACCAGCAGAGATAAGAGGGGCACAGATACGCAGTATTTT
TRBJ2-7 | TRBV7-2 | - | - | CASSPSSYEQYF | TGTGCCAGCAGCCCTAGCTCCTACGAGCAGTACTTC
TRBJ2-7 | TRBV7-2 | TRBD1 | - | CASSSHTGQDSYEQYF | TGTGCCAGCAGCTCCCACACGGGACAGGATTCCTACGAGCAGTACTTC
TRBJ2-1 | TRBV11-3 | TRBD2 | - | CASSSPTSGRAGGGEQFF | TGTGCCAGCAGCTCGCCGACTAGCGGGAGGGCCGGCGGGGGTGAGCAGTTCTTC
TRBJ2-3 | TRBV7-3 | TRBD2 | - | CASSLSGGPGDTQYF | TGTGCCAGCAGCTTAAGCGGGGGGCCGGGAGATACGCAGTATTTT
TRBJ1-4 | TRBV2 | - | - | CASRGHGLKTNEKLFF | TGTGCCAGCAGGGGACACGGGTTGAAGACTAATGAAAAACTGTTTTTT
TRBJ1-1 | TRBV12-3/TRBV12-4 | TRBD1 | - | CPPKGAVAFF | TGTCCACCAAAGGGGGCTGTAGCTTTCTTT
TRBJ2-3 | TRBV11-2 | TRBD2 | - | CASSYRGGTSGSTDTQYF | TGTGCCAGCAGCTACCGAGGTGGGACTAGCGGGAGCACAGATACGCAGTATTTT
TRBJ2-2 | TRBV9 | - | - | CASSVVATAGGELFF | TGTGCCAGCAGCGTAGTGGCCACTGCGGGCGGGGAGCTGTTTTTT
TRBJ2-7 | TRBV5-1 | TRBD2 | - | CASSWWTGGTSYEQYF | TGCGCCAGCAGCTGGTGGACGGGGGGAACCTCATACGAGCAGTACTTC
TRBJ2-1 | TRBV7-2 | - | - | CASSLMGGPLNEQFF | TGTGCCAGCAGCTTAATGGGGGGGCCTCTCAATGAGCAGTTCTTC
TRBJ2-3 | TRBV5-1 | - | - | CASSLGASVRTDTQYF | TGCGCCAGCAGCTTGGGGGCTTCTGTGCGCACAGATACGCAGTATTTT
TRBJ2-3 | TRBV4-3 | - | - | CASIKWGGKLTDTQYF | TGCGCCAGCATCAAATGGGGCGGTAAACTCACAGATACGCAGTATTTT
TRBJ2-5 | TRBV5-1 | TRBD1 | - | CASSVGQPQETQYF | TGCGCCAGCAGCGTGGGACAGCCCCAAGAGACCCAGTACTTC
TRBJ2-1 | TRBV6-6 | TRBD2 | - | CASSSLITSVGEQFF | TGTGCCAGCAGTTCCTTAATTACTAGCGTGGGTGAGCAGTTCTTC
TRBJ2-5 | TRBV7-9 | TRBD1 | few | CASSPGTGRDETQYF | TGTGCCAGCAGCCCGGGGACAGGGAGGGACGAGACCCAGTACTTC
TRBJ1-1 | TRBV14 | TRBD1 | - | CASSHQLGQGNTEAFF | TGTGCCAGCAGCCACCAACTGGGACAGGGGAACACTGAAGCTTTCTTT
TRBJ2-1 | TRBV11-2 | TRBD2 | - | CASSLWRGTSGNHEQFF | TGTGCCAGCAGCCTATGGAGGGGCACTAGCGGGAACCATGAGCAGTTCTTC
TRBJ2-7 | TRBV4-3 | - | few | CASSQDWQVAYEQYF | TGCGCCAGCAGCCAAGACTGGCAGGTCGCCTACGAGCAGTACTTC
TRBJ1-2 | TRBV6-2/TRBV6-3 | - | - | CASSYSISGDGYTF | TGTGCCAGCAGTTACTCGATATCAGGGGATGGCTACACCTTC
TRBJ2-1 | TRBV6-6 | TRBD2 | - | CASSYSQAGATNEQFF | TGTGCCAGCAGTTACTCGCAAGCGGGAGCCACCAATGAGCAGTTCTTC
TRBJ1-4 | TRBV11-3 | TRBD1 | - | CASRLGQGRTNEKLFF | TGTGCCAGCAGACTTGGACAGGGGAGGACTAATGAAAAACTGTTTTTT
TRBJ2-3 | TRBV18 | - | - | CASSPGGGALTDTQYF | TGTGCCAGCTCGCCGGGGGGCGGGGCCCTCACAGATACGCAGTATTTT
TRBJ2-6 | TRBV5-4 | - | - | CASSFEGASSGANVLTF | TGTGCCAGCAGCTTCGAAGGGGCTTCGTCTGGGGCCAACGTCCTGACTTTC
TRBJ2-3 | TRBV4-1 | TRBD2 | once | CASSQGSGSVDTQYF | TGCGCCAGCAGCCAGGGGAGCGGGAGTGTGGATACGCAGTATTTT
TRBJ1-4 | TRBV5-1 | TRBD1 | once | CASSLGQVREKLFF | TGCGCCAGCAGCCTCGGACAGGTTAGAGAAAAACTGTTTTTT
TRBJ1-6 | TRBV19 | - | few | CASSPGIPQSSPLHF | TGTGCCAGTAGTCCGGGGATTCCCCAAAGTTCACCCCTCCACTTT
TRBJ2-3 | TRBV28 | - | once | CASSLSSGADTQYF | TGTGCCAGCAGTTTGTCGAGTGGAGCGGATACGCAGTATTTT
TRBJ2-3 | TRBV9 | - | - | CASSAYTDTQYF | TGTGCCAGCAGCGCCTACACAGATACGCAGTATTTT
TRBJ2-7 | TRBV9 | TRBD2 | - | CASSGGVSSYEQYF | TGTGCCAGCTCTGGGGGGGTGAGCTCCTACGAGCAGTACTTC
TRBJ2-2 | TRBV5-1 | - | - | CASSSSRWTGELFF | TGCGCCAGCAGCTCTTCCAGGTGGACCGGGGAGCTGTTTTTT
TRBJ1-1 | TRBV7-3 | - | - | CASSLQDPNTEAFF | TGTGCCAGCAGCTTACAGGATCCGAACACTGAAGCTTTCTTT
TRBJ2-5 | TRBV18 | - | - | CASHTGDQETQYF | TGTGCCAGCCACACCGGGGACCAAGAGACCCAGTACTTC
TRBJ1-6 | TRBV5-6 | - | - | CASSPSGNFDSPLHF | TGTGCCAGCAGCCCTTCAGGGAACTTTGATTCACCCCTCCACTTT
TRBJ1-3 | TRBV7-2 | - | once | CASSGGGTGNTIYF | TGTGCCAGCAGCGGTGGGGGGACCGGAAACACCATATATTTT
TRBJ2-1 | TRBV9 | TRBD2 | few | CASSAPSGGAGNEQFF | TGTGCCAGCAGCGCCCCTAGCGGGGGGGCCGGGAATGAGCAGTTCTTC
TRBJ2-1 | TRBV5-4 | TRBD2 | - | CASSKEAGVGNEQFF | TGTGCCAGCAGCAAAGAAGCGGGAGTCGGCAATGAGCAGTTCTTC
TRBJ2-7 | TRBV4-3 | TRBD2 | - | CASSQEMTSGQYF | TGCGCCAGCAGCCAAGAAATGACTAGCGGGCAGTACTTC
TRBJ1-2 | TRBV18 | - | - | CASSRPSQGPYGYTF | TGTGCCAGCTCACGTCCGTCTCAGGGGCCGTATGGCTACACCTTC
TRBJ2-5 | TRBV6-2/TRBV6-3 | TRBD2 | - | CASSLGTSGSLVETQYF | TGTGCCAGCAGTCTCGGGACTAGCGGGAGTCTGGTAGAGACCCAGTACTTC
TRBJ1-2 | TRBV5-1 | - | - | CASSPTAEYGYTF | TGCGCCAGCAGCCCGACAGCCGAATATGGCTACACCTTC
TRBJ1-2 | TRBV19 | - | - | CASSMLAGYYGYTF | TGTGCCAGTAGTATGCTCGCAGGCTACTATGGCTACACCTTC
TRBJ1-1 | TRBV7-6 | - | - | CASSLAAGEAFF | TGTGCCAGCAGCTTAGCGGCGGGAGAAGCTTTCTTT
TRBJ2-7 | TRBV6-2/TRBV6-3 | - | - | CASSYSIVEGYEQYF | TGTGCCAGCAGTTACTCGATAGTCGAGGGCTACGAGCAGTACTTC